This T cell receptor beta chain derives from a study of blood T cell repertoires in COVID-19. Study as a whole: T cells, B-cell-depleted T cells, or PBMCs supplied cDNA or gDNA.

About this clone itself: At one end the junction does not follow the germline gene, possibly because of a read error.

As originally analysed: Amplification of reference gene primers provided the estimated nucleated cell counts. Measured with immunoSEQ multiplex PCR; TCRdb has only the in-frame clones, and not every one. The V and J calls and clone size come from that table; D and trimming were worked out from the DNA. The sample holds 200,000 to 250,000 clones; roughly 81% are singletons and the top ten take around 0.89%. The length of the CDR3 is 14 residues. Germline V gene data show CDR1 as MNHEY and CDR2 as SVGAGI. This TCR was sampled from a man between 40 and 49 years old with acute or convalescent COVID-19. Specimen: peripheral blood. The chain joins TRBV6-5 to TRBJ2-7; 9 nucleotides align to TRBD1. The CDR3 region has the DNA TGTGCCAGCACTTACGGACAGGGGCCCTACGAGCAGTACTTC. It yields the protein CASTYGQGPYEQYF.